This TCR beta chain came from a study of shared clonotypes between healthy human individuals. Study-wide points: Sequencing of the sorted subsets was shown by rarefaction to be incomplete despite large depth.

Everyone who donated was a Caucasian adult who lived in Nashville, Tennessee. CD45RA+ naive and CD45RA-negative memory subsets were separated from CD4+ cells. Profiling relied on immunoSEQ multiplex PCR, and the TCRdb table lists in-frame clones only, not all of them. The sample has about 1 million clones; roughly 75% are singletons. There are a few counts of this clone. Its antigen is unidentified. This sample includes further DNA sequences coding for the same CDR3. The CDR3 totals 12 residues. Germline V gene data show CDR1 as LNHDA and CDR2 as SQIVND (reference sequence). Trimming stripped 3 bases from V and 6 bases from J, with 9 bases between.

The sequence came from a man between 18 and 35 years old in good health. This chain uses TRBV19 with TRBJ2-7, with D perhaps TRBD1 or TRBD2 (6 bases each). Sequencing used memory CD4+ T cells sorted from blood. Subset meaning: CD45RA-negative fraction. The CDR3 region is CASSIRGGEQYF. The CDR3 DNA reads as TGTGCCAGTAGTATCAGGGGAGGCGAGCAGTACTTC.